This is a list of T cell receptor beta chains from one sample in a study of T cells expressing NK-cell markers. Reanalyzing the 5' RACE reads, TCRdb keeps one entry per CDR3 protein, without DNA. The sample's table shows about 460,000 distinct CDR3 sequences. Source material: blood T cells: a sorted CD56 or NKG2C T cell subset, CD4+ or CD8+ T cells, or bulk PBMC T cells (not recorded which). Receptors originate from a woman between 50 and 59 years old in good health. Each CDR3 is given with its conserved first and last residue.

>TRBJ1-5|15|TRBV6-5
CASSKGDREDQPQHF
>TRBJ1-1|15|TRBV27
CASSLFGSLNTEAFF
>TRBJ2-1|15|TRBV11-3
CASSWGLAGGLEQFF
>TRBJ2-3|15|TRBV7-7
CASSLRDHASDTQYF
>TRBJ2-3|14|TRBV7-8
CASSLRANTDTQYF
>TRBJ2-7|12|TRBV10-3
CAIGREGGEQYF
>TRBJ1-2|14|TRBV4-1
CASSQDMTGHGYTF
>TRBJ2-4|14|TRBV5-1
CASRGTLAKNIQYF
>TRBJ2-2|14|TRBV20-1
CSASFGADTGELFF
>TRBJ1-4|17|TRBV12-3/TRBV12-4
CASSTWTGGTTNEKLFF
>TRBJ2-3|11|TRBV29-1
CSVGAVATQYF
>TRBJ2-5|14|TRBV10-2
CASSAGTGKRTQYF
>TRBJ2-2|14|TRBV7-2
CASSWGLAAGELFF
>TRBJ2-3|12|TRBV12-3/TRBV12-4
CASSLSGATQYF
>TRBJ2-2|13|TRBV29-1
CSVRRDDTGELFF
>TRBJ2-3|15|TRBV19
CASRTTWLSTDTQYF
>TRBJ1-5|18|TRBV15
CATSRGVAGFLSNQPQHF
>TRBJ1-4|14|TRBV18
CASSQGPRDEKLFF
>TRBJ2-7|14|TRBV4-1
CASSSPSGIYEQYF
>TRBJ2-5|14|TRBV3-1
CASSQDPRDGTQYF
>TRBJ2-3|20|TRBV20-1
CSATRTSGRALTRSTDTQYF
>TRBJ1-6|13|TRBV6-6
CASSRGTNSPLHF
>TRBJ1-1|14|TRBV12-3/TRBV12-4
CASSLRQGLTEAFF
>TRBJ2-1|15|TRBV5-1
CASSSASGRVEEQFF
>TRBJ2-5|16|TRBV20-1
CSARGLRGRFQETQYF
>TRBJ2-7|13|TRBV6-1
CASIRGKSYEQYF
>TRBJ1-1|14|TRBV5-1
CASSGTGVNTEAFF
>TRBJ1-1|15|TRBV29-1
CSVRTGGLMNTEAFF
>TRBJ2-2|12|TRBV5-1
CASSSNLGELFF
>TRBJ2-2|15|TRBV5-1
CASRPWYENTGELFF
>TRBJ2-5|16|TRBV18
CASSPPASGSTETQYF
>TRBJ2-1|17|TRBV18
CASSPGPRDRVINEQFF
>TRBJ1-5|15|TRBV18
CASSEQSGRNQPQHF
>TRBJ2-3|17|TRBV24-1
CATSTIAGRKSTDTQYF
>TRBJ1-6|15|TRBV7-9
CASSLGGSNNSPLHF
>TRBJ1-2|13|TRBV14
CASSQLSWRGYTF
>TRBJ1-5|12|TRBV28
CAASLMNQPQHF
>TRBJ2-1|16|TRBV5-1
CASSLASNGPYNEQFF
>TRBJ1-1|15|TRBV27
CASSFSHRVNTEAFF
>TRBJ1-5|13|TRBV6-5
CATRSTQNQPQHF
>TRBJ1-1|14|TRBV10-3
CAISGGAGDTEAFF
>TRBJ2-1|16|TRBV20-1
CSASPPLAVGYNEQFF
>TRBJ2-5|16|TRBV11-2
CASSLGASGSRETQYF
>TRBJ1-2|15|TRBV6-2/TRBV6-3
CASSRLGSPNYGYTF
>TRBJ2-4|12|TRBV27
CASSFRDSIQYF
>TRBJ2-1|13|TRBV28
CSTGGRSYNEQFF
>TRBJ2-1|15|TRBV20-1
CSTKTSGRGVNEQFF
>TRBJ2-7|17|TRBV12-3/TRBV12-4
CASSSYTGTSAHYEQYF
>TRBJ1-1|13|TRBV9
CAASGDENTEAFF
>TRBJ2-1|16|TRBV5-1
CASSHGTTPSYNEQFF
>TRBJ2-1|14|TRBV12-3/TRBV12-4
CASTPVWGYNEQFF
>TRBJ2-7|15|TRBV28
CASSFSGQGKYEQYF
>TRBJ2-3|13|TRBV6-5
CASSWTWYLSQYF